Below are 5 T cell receptor beta chains sequenced from a single sample in a study of T cell repertoires in aging, cancer and after chemotherapy. Rearranged V-D-J TRB sequences were amplified with a mixed TRB-A/B primer pool. TCRdb reanalysed the multiplex PCR reads using MiXCR and keeps one entry per CDR3 protein. The table lists approximately 5,000 distinct CDR3 sequences, roughly 70% of them singletons, with roughly 7.9% in the top ten. Amplification of TCR beta used genomic DNA extracted from peripheral blood. The sample taken for sequencing was blood. The receptors here all came from a human donor with a solid tumor.

The rearrangement joins TRBV15 to TRBJ2-7; D may match TRBD1 or TRBD2 (5 bases each). Between the trimmed V and J ends, which lost 7 bases and 2 bases, there was a span of 15 bases. This CDR3 comprises 14 residues. Germline loops: CDR1 LNHNV, CDR2 YYDKDF (reference sequence). CDR3 sequence (DNA): TGTGCCACCATGCAGGCCGGGGCACCCTACGAGCAGTACTTC. Its protein is CATMQAGAPYEQYF.

The chain joins TRBV20-1 to TRBJ2-1; 11 bases are shared with TRBD2. The trim removed 3 bases at V and 3 bases at J, leaving 4 bases unmatched. Germline-derived CDR1 and CDR2 are DFQATT and SNEGSKA (reference sequence). The CDR3 runs to 15 residues. The CDR3 DNA is TGCAGTGCTAGTGGGACTAGCGGACTCTACAATGAGCAGTTCTTC. As protein: CSASGTSGLYNEQFF.

This clonotype appeared a single time. The chain employs TRBV20-1 and TRBJ1-1, with unresolved D. The germline CDR1 and CDR2 sequences are DFQATT and SNEGSKA (reference sequence). Trimming took 4 bases from V and 4 from J, leaving 16 bases between them. This CDR3 region has 14 residues. CDR3 in DNA: TGCAGTGCTAAACCCCGGGGATTTTCCACTGAAGCTTTCTTT. Translated, it gives CSAKPRGFSTEAFF.

The chain links TRBV11-3 to TRBJ2-3, with TRBD2 matching over 12 bases. The CDR3 is made up of 17 amino acids. Germline V lookup: CDR1 SGHNT, CDR2 YENEEA. The V segment lost 5 bases and the J segment 0 bases; nucleotides outside the gene matches: 6. CDR3 protein: CASSTGLAGSSTDTQYF. The CDR3 nucleotides read TGTGCCAGCAGCACAGGACTAGCGGGATCGAGCACAGATACGCAGTATTTT.

This rearrangement joins TRBV6-1 to TRBJ1-1; TRBD1 matches 7 bases. J gave up 3 bases and V 2 bases, and 3 bases lay outside the gene matches. This CDR3 spans 14 amino acids. Per the germline V gene, CDR1 is MNHNS and CDR2 is SASEGT. For the CDR3, the DNA is TGTGCCAGCAGTGAAAGACAGGGCGACACTGAAGCTTTCTTT. This gives the protein CASSERQGDTEAFF.